This TCR beta chain was sequenced in a study of cytomegalovirus exposure and HLA in healthy donors. About this clone: What it binds is not known.

In the PCR, 60 Vbeta and 13 Jbeta primers were used. TCRdb keeps only in-frame clones here, not all; method: immunoSEQ multiplex PCR. The table has 130,000 or so clones, approximately 74% seen once. Findings of the study overall: A cluster of highly shared sequence variants was likely a sequencing artifact. According to the study, 160 or so TCR beta chains were cytomegalovirus-associated.

The sequence derives from a man in his forties in good health and CMV-seropositive. Sequenced material: PBMCs.

Here the CDR3 DNA reads TGTGCCAGCAGCGTAGATGGGACAGGGTTGGTCAATGAGCAGTTCTTC. It yields the protein CASSVDGTGLVNEQFF. This chain links TRBV9 with TRBJ2-1, with 9 nucleotides matching TRBD1. This CDR3 contains 16 residues. After removal of 0 bases from V and 6 bases from J, the junction contained 7 bases not matched to a gene. Germline V gene sequence: CDR1 SGDLS, CDR2 YYNGEE.